This T cell receptor beta chain was sequenced in a study of response to subunit inactivated influenza vaccine. The study's findings and limits: Few new T cells, the authors suggested, are recruited by each seasonal influenza vaccination.

This clonotype was recorded at least ten times. What it binds is not known. In germline, CDR1 is SQVTM, CDR2 ANQGSEA. J lost 6 bases, V lost 7 bases, and 9 bases had no gene match. The CDR3 is 14 residues long. TCRdb used MiXCR to reprocess the RT-PCR reads, holding one entry per CDR3 protein. The table includes about half a million distinct CDR3 sequences, about a tenth detected once. The sequences come from PBMCs from blood, collected more than 35 days after vaccination. The TCR comes from a man aged 50 to 60 who received an inactivated influenza vaccine. The rearrangement uses TRBV29-1 and TRBJ2-2; 9 bases align to TRBD1. The CDR3 sequence is CSAAGQGSPGELFF. The CDR3, as DNA: TGCAGCGCTGCCGGACAGGGGAGCCCCGGGGAGCTGTTTTTT.